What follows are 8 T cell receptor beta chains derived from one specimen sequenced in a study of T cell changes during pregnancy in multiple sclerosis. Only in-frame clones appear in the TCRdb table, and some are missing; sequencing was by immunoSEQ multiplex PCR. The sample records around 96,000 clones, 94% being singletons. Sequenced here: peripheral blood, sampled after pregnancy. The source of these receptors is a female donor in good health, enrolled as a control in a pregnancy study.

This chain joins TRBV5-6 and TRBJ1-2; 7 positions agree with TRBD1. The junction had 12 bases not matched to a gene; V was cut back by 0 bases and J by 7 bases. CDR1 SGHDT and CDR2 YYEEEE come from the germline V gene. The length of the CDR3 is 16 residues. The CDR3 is CASSLVGGPPEGGYTF. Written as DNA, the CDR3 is TGTGCCAGCAGCTTGGTAGGGGGCCCGCCTGAGGGTGGCTACACCTTC.

As DNA, the CDR3 is TGTGCCAGCAGTGCACCCCGCGCGGGGGAGCAGTTCTTC. Translation: CASSAPRAGEQFF. This rearrangement joins TRBV6-1 to TRBJ2-1, with a tentative D call TRBD2 (6 bases). This CDR3 has 13 residues. In germline, CDR1 is MNHNS, CDR2 SASEGT. Trimming pared 4 bases from V and 10 bases from J, leaving 14 bases between.

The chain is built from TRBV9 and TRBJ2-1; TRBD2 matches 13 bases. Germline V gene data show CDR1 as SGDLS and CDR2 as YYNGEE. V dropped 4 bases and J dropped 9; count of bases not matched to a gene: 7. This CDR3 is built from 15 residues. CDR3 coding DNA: TGTGCCAGCAGCCCCCGGACTAGCGGGGGTGGTGAGCAGTTCTTC. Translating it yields CASSPRTSGGGEQFF.

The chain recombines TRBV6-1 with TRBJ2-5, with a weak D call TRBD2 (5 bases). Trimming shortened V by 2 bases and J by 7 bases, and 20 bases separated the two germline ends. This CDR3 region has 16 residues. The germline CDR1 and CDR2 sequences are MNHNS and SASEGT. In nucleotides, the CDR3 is TGTGCCAGCAGTGAAAGATCAGCGTCCGGAGGTGGGACCCAGTACTTC. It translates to CASSERSASGGGTQYF.

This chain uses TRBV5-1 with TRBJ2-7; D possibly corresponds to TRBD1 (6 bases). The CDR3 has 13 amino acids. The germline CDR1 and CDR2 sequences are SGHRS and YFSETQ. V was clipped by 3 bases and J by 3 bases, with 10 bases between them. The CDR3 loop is CASSWDTSYEQYF. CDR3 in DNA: TGCGCCAGCAGCTGGGACACCAGCTACGAGCAGTACTTC.

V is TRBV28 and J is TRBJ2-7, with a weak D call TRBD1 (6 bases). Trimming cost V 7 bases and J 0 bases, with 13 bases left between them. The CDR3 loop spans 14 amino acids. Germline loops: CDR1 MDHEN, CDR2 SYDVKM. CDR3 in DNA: TGTGCCAGCAAAGAGAGGGGGAGCTCCTACGAGCAGTACTTC. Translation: CASKERGSSYEQYF.

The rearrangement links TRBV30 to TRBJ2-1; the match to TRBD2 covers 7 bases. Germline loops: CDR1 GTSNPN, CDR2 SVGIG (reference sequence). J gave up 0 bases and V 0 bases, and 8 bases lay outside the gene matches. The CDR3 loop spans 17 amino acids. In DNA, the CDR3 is TGTGCCTGGAGTGTGGGACTAAAGGCGAGCTCCTACAATGAGCAGTTCTTC. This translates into CAWSVGLKASSYNEQFF.

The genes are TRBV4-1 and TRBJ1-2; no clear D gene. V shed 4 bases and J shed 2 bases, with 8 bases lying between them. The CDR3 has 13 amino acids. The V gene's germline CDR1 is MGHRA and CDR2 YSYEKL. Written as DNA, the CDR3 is TGCGCCAGCAGCCTGACGGGGAACTATGGCTACACCTTC. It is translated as CASSLTGNYGYTF.